A selection of T cell receptor beta chains follows, all from one sample in a study of neurological immune-mediated disorders. TCRdb reprocessed the 5' RACE reads with MiXCR, giving one entry per CDR3 protein. The repertoire consists of 70,000 to 90,000 distinct CDR3 sequences, with around 4.6% occurring once and the leading ten covering around 2.2%. The sample consisted of PBMCs. These TCRs come from a woman in her twenties or thirties with multiple sclerosis. Each CDR3 is given with its conserved first and last residue. A D gene is named only where the DNA matches it firmly. Clone size is shown for a subset of rows, as once, few, many or a class of expanded clone.

j_gene: TRBJ1-5
d_gene: NA
v_gene: TRBV5-1
len: 13
abundance: many
CDR3aa: CASSQDSNQPQHF
CDR3nt: TGCGCCAGCAGTCAGGATAGCAATCAGCCCCAGCATTTT

j_gene: TRBJ2-7
d_gene: TRBD1
v_gene: TRBV18
len: 16
abundance: many
CDR3aa: CASSPRSPGQGSEQYF
CDR3nt: TGTGCCAGCTCACCACGCTCCCCGGGACAGGGTTCCGAGCAGTACTTC

j_gene: TRBJ1-1
d_gene: NA
v_gene: TRBV20-1
len: 15
abundance: many
CDR3aa: CSALLYPAQGPEAFF
CDR3nt: TGCAGTGCCCTTCTTTACCCCGCCCAGGGTCCTGAAGCTTTCTTT

j_gene: TRBJ2-6
d_gene: NA
v_gene: TRBV10-3
len: 17
abundance: many
CDR3aa: CAISGDGLYSGANVLTF
CDR3nt: TGTGCCATCAGTGGGGACGGACTATACTCTGGGGCCAACGTCCTGACTTTC

j_gene: TRBJ1-1
d_gene: TRBD1
v_gene: TRBV20-1
len: 17
abundance: NA
CDR3aa: CSASPLDRQGWDAEAFF
CDR3nt: TGCAGTGCTAGCCCCCTCGACCGACAGGGTTGGGACGCTGAAGCTTTCTTT

j_gene: TRBJ1-1
d_gene: NA
v_gene: TRBV28
len: 12
abundance: many
CDR3aa: CASIAPRAEAFF
CDR3nt: TGTGCCAGCATTGCCCCCCGGGCTGAAGCTTTCTTT

j_gene: TRBJ2-3
d_gene: TRBD2
v_gene: TRBV4-1
len: 13
abundance: many
CDR3aa: CASSQGGRDTQYF
CDR3nt: TGCGCCAGCAGCCAAGGCGGGAGGGATACGCAGTATTTT

j_gene: TRBJ2-1
d_gene: TRBD1
v_gene: TRBV4-1
len: 16
abundance: NA
CDR3aa: CASSPLGQGAMGEQFF
CDR3nt: TGCGCCAGCAGCCCCCTGGGACAGGGAGCAATGGGTGAGCAGTTCTTC

j_gene: TRBJ2-2
d_gene: NA
v_gene: TRBV3-1
len: 13
abundance: NA
CDR3aa: CASSQEVSGELFF
CDR3nt: TGTGCCAGCAGCCAAGAGGTTTCCGGGGAGCTGTTTTTT

j_gene: TRBJ2-1
d_gene: TRBD2
v_gene: TRBV7-9
len: 20
abundance: NA
CDR3aa: CASSYEALISGGRVDNEQFF
CDR3nt: TGTGCCAGCAGCTACGAAGCTCTTATATCCGGCGGGAGGGTAGACAATGAGCAGTTCTTC

j_gene: TRBJ1-5
d_gene: NA
v_gene: TRBV6-1
len: 14
abundance: few
CDR3aa: CASSEALGHYPQHF
CDR3nt: TGTGCCAGCAGTGAAGCCCTAGGACATTATCCCCAGCATTTT

j_gene: TRBJ1-2
d_gene: NA
v_gene: TRBV20-1
len: 12
abundance: many
CDR3aa: CSGGREGYGYTF
CDR3nt: TGCAGTGGGGGCAGGGAGGGCTATGGCTACACCTTC

j_gene: TRBJ2-2
d_gene: NA
v_gene: TRBV5-6
len: 12
abundance: many
CDR3aa: CASSRSPGELFF
CDR3nt: TGTGCCAGCAGCAGATCCCCCGGGGAGCTGTTTTTT

j_gene: TRBJ1-6
d_gene: NA
v_gene: TRBV20-1
len: 15
abundance: many
CDR3aa: CSAPRAGEDHSTLNF
CDR3nt: TGCAGTGCTCCGAGGGCGGGGGAAGACCATTCAACCCTCAACTTT

j_gene: TRBJ1-4
d_gene: NA
v_gene: TRBV10-3
len: 13
abundance: many
CDR3aa: CAISPREDEKLFF
CDR3nt: TGTGCCATCAGTCCACGGGAGGATGAAAAACTGTTTTTT

j_gene: TRBJ1-4
d_gene: NA
v_gene: TRBV12-3/TRBV12-4
len: 14
abundance: few
CDR3aa: CASSLSGVQEKLFF
CDR3nt: TGTGCCAGCAGTTTGTCAGGGGTTCAGGAAAAACTGTTTTTT

j_gene: TRBJ1-6
d_gene: TRBD1
v_gene: TRBV28
len: 15
abundance: medium-sized
CDR3aa: CASSHRQGGNSPLHF
CDR3nt: TGTGCCAGCAGTCATAGACAGGGTGGCAATTCACCCCTCCACTTT

j_gene: TRBJ2-1
d_gene: TRBD1
v_gene: TRBV7-2
len: 15
abundance: many
CDR3aa: CASSLGPGTVDEQFF
CDR3nt: TGTGCCAGCAGCTTAGGGCCGGGGACAGTCGATGAGCAGTTCTTC

j_gene: TRBJ2-5
d_gene: TRBD1
v_gene: TRBV20-1
len: 13
abundance: many
CDR3aa: CSARERTGETQYF
CDR3nt: TGCAGTGCTAGAGAGCGGACAGGGGAGACCCAGTACTTC

j_gene: TRBJ1-6
d_gene: NA
v_gene: TRBV12-3/TRBV12-4
len: 13
abundance: NA
CDR3aa: CASSLVSNSHLHF
CDR3nt: TGTGCCAGCAGTTTAGTCTCGAATTCCCACCTCCACTTT

j_gene: TRBJ2-7
d_gene: NA
v_gene: TRBV7-9
len: 15
abundance: NA
CDR3aa: CASSSGGGTYYEQYF
CDR3nt: TGTGCCAGCAGCAGTGGGGGAGGCACTTACTACGAGCAGTACTTC

j_gene: TRBJ1-6
d_gene: TRBD1
v_gene: TRBV4-1
len: 15
abundance: many
CDR3aa: CASSQTGGGNSPLHF
CDR3nt: TGCGCCAGCAGCCAAACAGGGGGGGGTAATTCACCCCTCCACTTT

j_gene: TRBJ1-5
d_gene: NA
v_gene: TRBV15
len: 20
abundance: many
CDR3aa: CATSARLRPGLWDSTQPQHF
CDR3nt: TGTGCCACCAGCGCGCGACTGAGACCGGGACTATGGGATTCCACTCAGCCCCAGCATTTT

j_gene: TRBJ2-1
d_gene: TRBD2
v_gene: TRBV5-1
len: 16
abundance: few
CDR3aa: CASSDGLAGGLNEQFF
CDR3nt: TGCGCCAGCAGCGACGGCCTAGCGGGGGGGCTTAATGAGCAGTTCTTC

j_gene: TRBJ2-7
d_gene: NA
v_gene: TRBV5-6
len: 13
abundance: few
CDR3aa: CASSLAGGREQYF
CDR3nt: TGTGCCAGCAGCTTGGCGGGTGGGAGGGAGCAGTACTTC

j_gene: TRBJ2-5
d_gene: TRBD2
v_gene: TRBV20-1
len: 15
abundance: many
CDR3aa: CSASMLAGTSKTQYF
CDR3nt: TGCAGTGCTAGCATGCTAGCGGGTACATCGAAGACCCAGTACTTC

j_gene: TRBJ1-5
d_gene: NA
v_gene: TRBV6-1
len: 15
abundance: many
CDR3aa: CASSGTVISNQPQHF
CDR3nt: TGTGCCAGCAGTGGGACAGTGATAAGCAATCAGCCCCAGCATTTT

j_gene: TRBJ1-1
d_gene: NA
v_gene: TRBV12-3/TRBV12-4
len: 14
abundance: many
CDR3aa: CASSMQGVRTEAFF
CDR3nt: TGTGCCAGCAGCATGCAGGGTGTGAGGACTGAAGCTTTCTTT

j_gene: TRBJ2-1
d_gene: TRBD2
v_gene: TRBV6-2/TRBV6-3
len: 15
abundance: many
CDR3aa: CASSSRTSGYNEQFF
CDR3nt: TGTGCCAGCAGTAGCCGGACTAGCGGATACAATGAGCAGTTCTTC

j_gene: TRBJ2-5
d_gene: TRBD2
v_gene: TRBV20-1
len: 15
abundance: many
CDR3aa: CSARDGAGGRETQYF
CDR3nt: TGCAGTGCTAGAGATGGAGCGGGGGGGCGGGAGACCCAGTACTTC

j_gene: TRBJ2-2
d_gene: TRBD2
v_gene: TRBV5-1
len: 20
abundance: many
CDR3aa: CASSPRLAGGPASNTGELFF
CDR3nt: TGCGCCAGCAGCCCCCGACTAGCGGGAGGGCCAGCGTCGAACACCGGGGAGCTGTTTTTT

j_gene: TRBJ2-3
d_gene: NA
v_gene: TRBV6-6
len: 14
abundance: few
CDR3aa: CASSYVTSQDTQYF
CDR3nt: TGTGCCAGCAGTTACGTGACTAGTCAAGATACGCAGTATTTT

j_gene: TRBJ1-1
d_gene: NA
v_gene: TRBV20-1
len: 13
abundance: many
CDR3aa: CSARDGQTLEAFF
CDR3nt: TGCAGTGCTAGAGATGGACAGACGCTTGAAGCTTTCTTT

j_gene: TRBJ2-5
d_gene: NA
v_gene: TRBV20-1
len: 13
abundance: many
CDR3aa: CSARDRLQETQYF
CDR3nt: TGCAGTGCTAGAGACAGACTACAAGAGACCCAGTACTTC

j_gene: TRBJ2-2
d_gene: NA
v_gene: TRBV5-1
len: 14
abundance: many
CDR3aa: CASSLIQNTGELFF
CDR3nt: TGCGCCAGCAGCTTGATACAGAACACCGGGGAGCTGTTTTTT

j_gene: TRBJ2-1
d_gene: NA
v_gene: TRBV21-1
len: 16
abundance: few
CDR3aa: CASSPMYRSSYNEQFF
CDR3nt: TGTGCCAGCAGCCCCATGTACAGGAGCTCCTACAATGAGCAGTTCTTC

j_gene: TRBJ2-7
d_gene: NA
v_gene: TRBV20-1
len: 16
abundance: many
CDR3aa: CSARDILGGVAYEQYF
CDR3nt: TGCAGTGCTAGAGATATCCTTGGAGGGGTCGCCTACGAGCAGTACTTC

j_gene: TRBJ2-7
d_gene: NA
v_gene: TRBV27
len: 12
abundance: many
CDR3aa: CASSCNLYEQYF
CDR3nt: TGTGCCAGCAGTTGCAATCTCTACGAGCAGTACTTC

j_gene: TRBJ2-4
d_gene: TRBD1
v_gene: TRBV7-9
len: 15
abundance: many
CDR3aa: CASSSDQGVGNIQYF
CDR3nt: TGTGCCAGCAGCTCAGATCAGGGGGTAGGAAACATTCAGTACTTC

j_gene: TRBJ1-3
d_gene: NA
v_gene: TRBV5-1
len: 14
abundance: NA
CDR3aa: CASSLAPAGKNIYF
CDR3nt: TGCGCCAGCAGCTTGGCCCCCGCAGGAAAAAACATATATTTT

j_gene: TRBJ2-5
d_gene: NA
v_gene: TRBV5-1
len: 13
abundance: many
CDR3aa: CASSFEGEETQYF
CDR3nt: TGCGCCAGCAGCTTTGAAGGGGAAGAGACCCAGTACTTC

j_gene: TRBJ1-5
d_gene: TRBD1
v_gene: TRBV20-1
len: 16
abundance: many
CDR3aa: CSARDFGQGAYQPQHF
CDR3nt: TGCAGTGCTAGAGATTTCGGGCAGGGGGCCTATCAGCCCCAGCATTTT

j_gene: TRBJ2-1
d_gene: NA
v_gene: TRBV12-3/TRBV12-4
len: 18
abundance: few
CDR3aa: CASSLGGGTPSSYNEQFF
CDR3nt: TGTGCCAGCAGTTTAGGAGGGGGTACTCCTAGCTCCTACAATGAGCAGTTCTTC

j_gene: TRBJ1-1
d_gene: NA
v_gene: TRBV30
len: 14
abundance: many
CDR3aa: CAWSVGRLNTEAFF
CDR3nt: TGTGCCTGGAGTGTTGGCAGATTAAACACTGAAGCTTTCTTT

j_gene: TRBJ1-2
d_gene: NA
v_gene: TRBV5-1
len: 12
abundance: NA
CDR3aa: CASSRLGYGYTF
CDR3nt: TGCGCCAGCAGCCGCCTGGGGTATGGCTACACCTTC

j_gene: TRBJ2-5
d_gene: NA
v_gene: TRBV28
len: 13
abundance: many
CDR3aa: CASSLTERETQYF
CDR3nt: TGTGCCAGCAGTTTAACCGAGAGGGAGACCCAGTACTTC

j_gene: TRBJ1-2
d_gene: NA
v_gene: TRBV12-3/TRBV12-4
len: 16
abundance: many
CDR3aa: CASSPSPSRGTYGYTF
CDR3nt: TGTGCCAGCAGTCCAAGCCCCAGCCGGGGGACGTATGGCTACACCTTC

j_gene: TRBJ1-3
d_gene: NA
v_gene: TRBV12-3/TRBV12-4
len: 13
abundance: many
CDR3aa: CASSQTSGNTIYF
CDR3nt: TGTGCCAGCAGCCAGACCTCTGGAAACACCATATATTTT

j_gene: TRBJ1-5
d_gene: TRBD1
v_gene: TRBV6-5
len: 18
abundance: many
CDR3aa: CASNPNRDRVFGNQPQHF
CDR3nt: TGTGCCAGCAACCCTAATCGAGACAGGGTTTTTGGCAATCAGCCCCAGCATTTT

j_gene: TRBJ1-6
d_gene: NA
v_gene: TRBV5-1
len: 14
abundance: many
CDR3aa: CASSSSPADSPLHF
CDR3nt: TGCGCCAGCAGCTCGTCCCCAGCGGATTCACCCCTCCACTTT

j_gene: TRBJ1-1
d_gene: NA
v_gene: TRBV2
len: 13
abundance: many
CDR3aa: CASSEVTGAEAFF
CDR3nt: TGTGCCAGCAGTGAGGTCACGGGGGCTGAAGCTTTCTTT

j_gene: TRBJ2-3
d_gene: NA
v_gene: TRBV10-3
len: 12
abundance: many
CDR3aa: CDINTGKDTQYF
CDR3nt: TGTGACATCAATACGGGAAAAGATACGCAGTATTTT

j_gene: TRBJ2-7
d_gene: NA
v_gene: TRBV20-1
len: 13
abundance: many
CDR3aa: CSALTGSSYEQYF
CDR3nt: TGCAGTGCCCTGACGGGATCTTCCTACGAGCAGTACTTC

j_gene: TRBJ2-1
d_gene: TRBD2
v_gene: TRBV20-1
len: 15
abundance: many
CDR3aa: CSASPAGGSRDEQFF
CDR3nt: TGCAGTGCTAGCCCCGCGGGCGGGAGTCGAGATGAGCAGTTCTTC

j_gene: TRBJ2-1
d_gene: TRBD1
v_gene: TRBV5-1
len: 15
abundance: many
CDR3aa: CASSFWTGASNEQFF
CDR3nt: TGCGCCAGCAGCTTCTGGACAGGGGCGAGCAATGAGCAGTTCTTC

j_gene: TRBJ2-7
d_gene: NA
v_gene: TRBV20-1
len: 13
abundance: few
CDR3aa: CSDPDTNGAEQYF
CDR3nt: TGCAGTGATCCGGACACAAACGGAGCCGAGCAGTACTTC

j_gene: TRBJ2-7
d_gene: NA
v_gene: TRBV7-6
len: 18
abundance: many
CDR3aa: CASSLVAGAYPSSYEQYF
CDR3nt: TGTGCCAGCAGCTTAGTGGCAGGGGCCTATCCAAGCTCCTACGAGCAGTACTTC